The 28 T cell receptor beta chains below were found in one sample sequenced in a study of human T cells and chemical hapten exposure. Total RNA extraction was carried out from unfractionated whole blood. The study used a library that attached unique molecular identifiers to individual cDNA molecules. TCRdb called the reads again in MiXCR, with one record for every CDR3 protein. The data contain 120,000 or so distinct CDR3 sequences, around 8.5% of them singletons. The sequencing sample was made of whole blood. Receptor source: a human donor in good health. Some clones in this sample may be carry-over from other donors' samples.

The chain employs TRBV30 and TRBJ2-1, with a possible D match to TRBD2 (5 bases). The germline CDR1 and CDR2 sequences are GTSNPN and SVGIG (reference sequence). Trimming cost V 4 bases and J 6 bases, with 7 bases left between them. The CDR3 runs to 11 residues. The CDR3 is CAWTEGNEQFF. In nucleotides, the CDR3 is TGTGCCTGGACTGAGGGCAATGAGCAGTTCTTC.

This clonotype was seen ten or more times. The chain combines TRBV10-3 with TRBJ2-3; D perhaps matches TRBD1 (5 bases). This CDR3 has 13 residues. V shed 4 bases and J shed 4 bases, with 9 bases lying between them. CDR1 and CDR2 (germline): ENHRY, SYGVKD. In DNA form, the CDR3 reads TGTGCCATCAGTGGGCAGGGTTCAGATACGCAGTATTTT. Protein product: CAISGQGSDTQYF.

The CDR3 DNA is TGTGCCAGCAGCGTGGGCAGCCTTAACTATGGCTACACCTTC. It encodes CASSVGSLNYGYTF. This chain uses TRBV9 with TRBJ1-2; D is unresolved. Germline lookup yields CDR1 SGDLS and CDR2 YYNGEE. Trimming removed 2 bases at V and 1 base at J, with 9 bases between. This CDR3 has 14 residues.

This clonotype occurred many times. The genes are TRBV5-1 and TRBJ2-1; no reliable D call. V lost 0 bases, J lost 0 bases, and 10 bases lay in between. There are 16 residues in the CDR3. The germline V gene encodes CDR1 SGHRS and CDR2 YFSETQ. The CDR3 sequence: CASSLGALSSYNEQFF. CDR3 DNA: TGCGCCAGCAGCTTGGGGGCTCTGAGCTCCTACAATGAGCAGTTCTTC.

The chain recombines TRBV6-5 with TRBJ2-7; D perhaps matches TRBD1 (5 bases). Germline-derived CDR1 and CDR2 are MNHEY and SVGAGI. Trimming stripped 4 bases from V and 5 bases from J, with 18 bases between. The CDR3 runs to 15 residues. The CDR3 loop is CASSSPTDMGNEQYF. The CDR3 coding sequence is TGTGCCAGCAGTTCCCCGACGGACATGGGCAACGAGCAGTACTTC.

In this sample, this clonotype turned up a few times. This chain connects TRBV5-4 to TRBJ2-7; the D is unclear. V shed 0 bases and J shed 2 bases, with 12 bases lying between them. CDR3 length: 15 amino acids. Germline values: CDR1 SGHNT, CDR2 YYREEE (reference sequence). The CDR3 reads CASSLVGRGPYEQYF. In DNA form, the CDR3 reads TGTGCCAGCAGCTTGGTGGGCAGAGGACCCTACGAGCAGTACTTC.

This clonotype was recorded a few times. V usage is TRBV12-3 or TRBV12-4 and J usage is TRBJ1-5, with no clear D. The CDR3 contains 12 residues. V shed 5 bases and J shed 2 bases, with 4 bases lying between them. The chain's CDR3 is CASSARNQPQHF. CDR3 sequence (DNA): TGTGCCAGCAGTGCCCGCAATCAGCCCCAGCATTTT.

This clonotype was detected many times. The chain has TRBV5-1 and TRBJ1-6, with 9 bases that match TRBD1. V lost 0 bases to trimming and J lost 9 bases; unmatched junction nucleotides: 4. The CDR3 consists of 15 residues. Germline CDR1 is SGHRS and CDR2 is YFSETQ. In nucleotides, the CDR3 is TGCGCCAGCAGCTTGGGGGACAGGGTTACTTCACCCCTCCACTTT. As protein: CASSLGDRVTSPLHF.

There are a few counts of this clonotype. The J gene is TRBJ1-5, the V gene TRBV19; D unresolved. Trimming removed 1 base from V and 7 bases from J, with 11 bases in between. The CDR3 contains 14 residues. In germline, CDR1 is LNHDA, CDR2 SQIVND (reference sequence). The CDR3 coding sequence is TGTGCCAGTAGTATAGGAGCCTTCGGCCAGCCCCAGCATTTT. This sequence encodes CASSIGAFGQPQHF.

This clonotype was found a few times. This sequence joins TRBV27 and TRBJ2-4; D gene unclear. This CDR3 comprises 14 residues. The germline V gene encodes CDR1 MNHEY and CDR2 SMNVEV (reference sequence). V was cut by 3 bases and J by 0 bases, with 6 bases left in between. CDR3 in amino acids: CASSLRLAKNIQYF. Here the CDR3 DNA reads TGTGCCAGCAGTTTGCGGCTAGCCAAAAACATTCAGTACTTC.

In its sample, this clonotype was seen a few times. The V and J genes are TRBV6-1 and TRBJ2-7, with a tentative D call TRBD1 (6 bases). V lost 0 bases and J lost 1, with 13 bases in between. This CDR3 region has 16 residues. Per germline, CDR1 MNHNS and CDR2 SASEGT. The CDR3 nucleotides read TGTGCCAGCAGTGAAGCGGACGACAGGTCTTCCTACGAGCAGTACTTC. Protein product: CASSEADDRSSYEQYF.

This clonotype was detected only a few times. This rearrangement joins TRBV12-3 or TRBV12-4 to TRBJ2-7; 8 bases fit TRBD1. This CDR3 contains 11 residues. The ends lost 6 bases at V and 5 bases at J; junction bases unmatched: 0. The CDR3 sequence is CASRDRDEQYF. As DNA, the CDR3 is TGTGCCAGCAGGGACAGGGACGAGCAGTACTTC.

The chain joins TRBV4-3 to TRBJ2-1, with TRBD2 identical over 12 bases. Germline-derived CDR1 and CDR2 are LGHNA and YSLEER. This CDR3 is 20 amino acids long. V lost 3 bases and J lost 0; bases outside the gene matches: 12. The CDR3 sequence is CASSQPTSGGLPSSYNEQFF. The CDR3 DNA reads TGCGCCAGCAGCCAGCCAACTAGCGGGGGGCTCCCGAGCTCCTACAATGAGCAGTTCTTC.

The chain combines TRBV5-1 with TRBJ2-5, with no clear D. V was pared by 0 bases and J by 2 bases, with 8 bases between. This CDR3 is built from 14 residues. CDR1 and CDR2 from the germline V gene are SGHRS and YFSETQ. This chain's CDR3 is CASSLGAAQETQYF. CDR3 DNA sequence: TGCGCCAGCAGCTTGGGGGCAGCTCAAGAGACCCAGTACTTC.

This clonotype was detected ten times or more. The chain links TRBV6-5 to TRBJ1-6, with 7 bases that match TRBD1. Trimming removed 6 bases from V and 9 bases from J; junction bases left unmatched: 8. Germline V gene data show CDR1 as MNHEY and CDR2 as SVGAGI. The length of the CDR3 is 14 residues. CDR3 sequence: CASSSGQAVSPLHF. Written as DNA, the CDR3 is TGTGCCAGCAGCTCCGGACAGGCGGTTTCACCCCTCCACTTT.

This clonotype was seen many times. The chain combines TRBV2 with TRBJ1-5, with D possibly being TRBD1 (6 bases). Trimming stripped 6 bases from V and 7 bases from J, with 22 bases between. Looked up from germline, CDR1 is SNHLY and CDR2 is FYNNEI. The CDR3 spans 16 residues. CDR3 DNA: TGTGCCAGCAGACTGGGGGGGGGCTCGGGTTGGCAGCCCCAGCATTTT. It specifies CASRLGGGSGWQPQHF.

This chain connects TRBV5-4 to TRBJ1-1, with D maybe TRBD1 (6 bases). The germline gives CDR1 SGHNT, CDR2 YYREEE (reference sequence). Trimming removed 10 bases from V and 3 bases from J, with 10 bases in between. The length of the CDR3 is 11 residues. The CDR3 sequence: CAQGKDTEAFF. The DNA for the CDR3 is TGTGCCCAGGGGAAAGACACTGAAGCTTTCTTT.

The rearrangement joins TRBV20-1 to TRBJ1-6; D not resolved. The germline V and J ends were trimmed by 0 bases and 7 bases, with 7 bases remaining between them. The germline CDR1 and CDR2 sequences are DFQATT and SNEGSKA (reference sequence). CDR3 size: 13 residues. The CDR3 loop reads CSARDSWNSPLHF. In DNA, the CDR3 is TGCAGTGCTAGAGATAGCTGGAATTCACCCCTCCACTTT.

This sequence joins TRBV4-3 and TRBJ2-6, with D perhaps TRBD1 (6 bases). The CDR3 extends over 18 amino acids. Trimming removed 0 bases from V and 0 bases from J, with 12 bases in between. The germline gives CDR1 LGHNA, CDR2 YSLEER. The CDR3 sequence is CASSQDRGGFSGANVLTF. CDR3 in DNA: TGCGCCAGCAGCCAAGACAGGGGCGGATTCTCTGGGGCCAACGTCCTGACTTTC.

The genes are TRBV20-1 and TRBJ2-7; 7 bases map to TRBD1. With V trimmed by 6 bases and J by 0 bases, 5 bases remained unmatched. CDR1 is DFQATT, CDR2 SNEGSKA, per germline (reference sequence). The CDR3 has 13 amino acids. Here the CDR3 reads CSARDSLSYEQYF. CDR3 DNA: TGCAGTGCGAGGGACAGCCTCTCCTACGAGCAGTACTTC.

The chain carries TRBV7-9 and TRBJ2-7; D not certain. Trimming took 5 bases from V and 6 from J, leaving 11 bases between them. There are 12 residues in the CDR3. Germline CDR1 and CDR2: SEHNR and FQNEAQ (reference sequence). The CDR3 spells CASSPGVGEQYF. DNA for the CDR3: TGTGCCAGCAGCCCCGGCGTAGGCGAGCAGTACTTC. Filled out from reference TRBV7-9 and TRBJ2-7, the complete variable domain reads DTGVSQNPRHKITKRGQNVTFRCDPISEHNRLYWYRQTLGQGPEFLTYFQNEAQLEKSRLLSDRFSAERPKGSFSTLEIQRTEQGDSAMYLCASSPGVGEQYFGPGTRLTVT.

This clonotype was observed a handful of times. In DNA, the CDR3 is TGCGCCAGCAGTTATGGGGCATTTCGGCAGGGGGAATTTTCCGGGGAGCTGTTTTTT. Translated: CASSYGAFRQGEFSGELFF. The chain is built from TRBV4-3 and TRBJ2-2, with TRBD1 identical over 7 bases. Germline V gene data show CDR1 as LGHNA and CDR2 as YSLEER. This CDR3 region has 19 residues. The J segment lost 6 bases and the V segment lost 6 bases, leaving 22 bases of the junction unmatched.

This clonotype has only a few counts. The chain links TRBV6-1 to TRBJ2-6; D not resolved. The CDR3 sequence is 15 residues long. The V end lost 3 bases, the J end lost 2 bases, and 8 bases lay between the germline ends. Germline V gives CDR1 MNHNS, CDR2 SASEGT. The chain's CDR3 is CASSDTGAGANVLTF. CDR3 nucleotides: TGTGCCAGCAGTGATACGGGCGCTGGGGCCAACGTCCTGACTTTC.

This clonotype occurred many times. The chain employs TRBV4-1 and TRBJ1-1; D may be TRBD1 (6 bases). The V and J ends lost 4 bases and 1 base respectively, with 16 bases between them. Germline V gene lookup returns CDR1 MGHRA and CDR2 YSYEKL. This CDR3 region has 16 residues. DNA for the CDR3: TGCGCCAGCAGCCGTGTTCAGGGGATAGCGAACACTGAAGCTTTCTTT. This encodes CASSRVQGIANTEAFF.

The sample holds a few counts of this clonotype. This chain links TRBV29-1 with TRBJ2-5, with 8 bases identical to TRBD1. This CDR3 has 13 residues. Germline-derived CDR1 and CDR2 are SQVTM and ANQGSEA. Unmatched junction bases numbered 3, after V lost 1 base and J lost 5 bases. The CDR3 loop reads CSVEGRGLETQYF. Written as DNA, the CDR3 is TGCAGCGTTGAAGGCAGGGGGCTTGAGACCCAGTACTTC.

This clonotype was observed a handful of times. This sequence joins TRBV20-1 and TRBJ2-5; D might be TRBD1 (6 bases). The germline CDR1 and CDR2 sequences are DFQATT and SNEGSKA (reference sequence). The CDR3 totals 13 residues. V was pared by 6 bases and J by 0 bases, with 11 bases between. DNA for the CDR3: TGCAGTGCAACCAGACAGGACCAAGAGACCCAGTACTTC. The encoded protein is CSATRQDQETQYF.

Many counts were recorded for this clonotype. The gene calls are TRBV21-1 and TRBJ1-1. TRBV21-1 is a listed pseudogene. The CDR3 runs to 13 residues. CDR3 amino acids: CASTQRPNTEAFF. CDR3 sequence (DNA): TGTGCCAGCACCCAAAGGCCCAACACTGAAGCTTTCTTT.

The chain employs TRBV5-1 and TRBJ2-1; 8 nucleotides align to TRBD2. This CDR3 contains 16 residues. The germline gives CDR1 SGHRS, CDR2 YFSETQ. The V segment lost 4 bases and the J segment 4 bases; nucleotides outside the gene matches: 10. CDR3 coding DNA: TGCGCCAGCAGCATCATCCCGGGACTAGAATACAATGAGCAGTTCTTC. It specifies CASSIIPGLEYNEQFF.